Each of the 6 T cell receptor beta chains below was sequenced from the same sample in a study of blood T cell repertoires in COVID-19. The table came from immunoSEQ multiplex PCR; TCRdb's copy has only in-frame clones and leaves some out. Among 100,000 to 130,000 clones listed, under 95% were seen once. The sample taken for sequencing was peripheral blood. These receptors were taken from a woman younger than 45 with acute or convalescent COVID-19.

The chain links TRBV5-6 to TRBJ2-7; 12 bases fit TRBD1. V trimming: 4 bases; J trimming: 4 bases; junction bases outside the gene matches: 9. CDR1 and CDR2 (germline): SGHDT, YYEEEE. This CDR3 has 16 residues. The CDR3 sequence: CASSAGTGGLVYEQYF. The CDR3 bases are TGTGCCAGCAGCGCCGGGACAGGGGGCCTGGTGTACGAGCAGTACTTC. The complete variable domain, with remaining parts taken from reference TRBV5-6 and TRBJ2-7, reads DAGVTQSPTHLIKTRGQQVTLRCSPKSGHDTVSWYQQALGQGPQFIFQYYEEEERQRGNFPDRFSGHQFPNYSSELNVNALLLGDSALYLCASSAGTGGLVYEQYFGPGTRLTVT.

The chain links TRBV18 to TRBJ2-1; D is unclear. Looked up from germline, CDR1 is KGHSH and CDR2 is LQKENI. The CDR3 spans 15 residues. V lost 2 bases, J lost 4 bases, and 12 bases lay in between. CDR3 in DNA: TGTGCCAGCTCACCAGTAGAACTGCTATACAATGAGCAGTTCTTC. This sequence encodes CASSPVELLYNEQFF.

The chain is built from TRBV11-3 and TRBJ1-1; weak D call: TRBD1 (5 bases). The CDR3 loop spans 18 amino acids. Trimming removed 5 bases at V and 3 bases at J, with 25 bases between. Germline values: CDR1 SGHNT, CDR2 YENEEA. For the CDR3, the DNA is TGTGCCAGCAGCCGCGGAGGGGCTTGGGGGTCGATCGACACTGAAGCTTTCTTT. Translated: CASSRGGAWGSIDTEAFF.

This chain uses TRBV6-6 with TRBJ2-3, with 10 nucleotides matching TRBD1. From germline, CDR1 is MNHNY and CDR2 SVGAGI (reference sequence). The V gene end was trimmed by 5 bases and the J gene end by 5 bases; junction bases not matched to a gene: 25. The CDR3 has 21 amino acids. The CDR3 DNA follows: TGTGCCAGCAGTCGACCCCCGACAGGGGGCGTCCGTCGGTTCACTCTAGATACGCAGTATTTT. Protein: CASSRPPTGGVRRFTLDTQYF.

The DNA of the CDR3 is TGCGCCAGCAGCCAACTTAGTGCAGATACGCAGTATTTT. This codes for CASSQLSADTQYF. This chain connects TRBV4-3 to TRBJ2-3, with D hard to call. The CDR3 is made up of 13 amino acids. V was shortened by 2 bases and J by 4 bases, with 7 bases between the two germline ends. From germline, CDR1 is LGHNA and CDR2 YSLEER.

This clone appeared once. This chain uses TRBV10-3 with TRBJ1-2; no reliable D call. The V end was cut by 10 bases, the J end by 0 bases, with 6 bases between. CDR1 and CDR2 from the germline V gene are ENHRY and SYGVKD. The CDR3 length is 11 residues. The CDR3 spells CATQTNYGYTF. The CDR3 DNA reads TGTGCCACCCAGACTAACTATGGCTACACCTTC.